This T cell receptor beta chain emerged from a study of T cells in Graves' hyperthyroidism and ophthalmopathy. Overall study results and limits: Among clonotypes expanded in thyroid above 0.001, most were also found in blood.

The sample holds many counts of this clonotype. Its matching antigen is unknown. Germline V CDR1 and CDR2: SNHLY, FYNNEI. Trimming took 4 bases from V and 5 from J, leaving 13 bases between them. This CDR3 contains 14 residues. Subjects aged 18 to 65 presented with newly diagnosed hyperthyroidism of less than 2 months' duration. The investigators amplified TCR beta CDR3 regions from RNA transcripts. The HTBI set primed first-round TCR CDR3 RT-PCR. TCRdb independently ran MiXCR on the multiplex PCR reads; one entry per CDR3 protein. The sample carries fewer than 850,000 distinct CDR3 sequences, roughly 17% recorded once.

Sequencing used blood. The sequence came from a man aged 45-65 years with Graves' hyperthyroidism. V and J are TRBV2 and TRBJ2-3; no firm D call. The CDR3 DNA reads as TGTGCCAGCAGTGGCCCCGGTTTTGAAGATACGCAGTATTTT. It is translated as CASSGPGFEDTQYF.